The 20 T cell receptor beta chains given below trace back to one sample, sequenced in a study of cytomegalovirus exposure and HLA in healthy donors. The PCR had 60 Vbeta and 13 Jbeta primers. This table comes from immunoSEQ multiplex PCR, and its TCRdb copy is limited to in-frame clones, with some not included. This sample has roughly 100,000 clones; about 75% occur once, and the top ten carry about 10%. The material sequenced was PBMCs. Receptors originate from a man aged 50-59 years in good health and CMV-seronegative.

J is TRBJ2-3 and V is TRBV7-9, with D possibly matching TRBD2 (6 bases). This CDR3 comprises 16 residues. In germline, CDR1 is SEHNR, CDR2 FQNEAQ (reference sequence). Trimming pared 5 bases from V and 2 bases from J, leaving 17 bases between. The CDR3 region is CASSLGGKGPTDTQYF. The DNA for the CDR3 is TGTGCCAGCAGCCTAGGAGGGAAAGGCCCCACAGATACGCAGTATTTT.

CDR3 residues: CASSATGRGYGYTF. Here the CDR3 DNA reads TGTGCCAGCAGCGCCACCGGGAGAGGCTATGGCTACACCTTC. V is TRBV5-6 and J is TRBJ1-2; D not resolved. The CDR3 extends over 14 amino acids. CDR1 is SGHDT and CDR2 is YYEEEE in the germline V gene. Deletions cut 4 bases from V and 4 bases from J, with 14 bases between.

The CDR3 bases are TGTGCCAGCAACTTCAACACTGGGGGGGAAAAACTGTTTTTT. Translating gives CASNFNTGGEKLFF. The chain links TRBV2 to TRBJ1-4; D is perhaps TRBD1 (5 bases). CDR1 is SNHLY and CDR2 is FYNNEI in the germline V gene. The CDR3 loop spans 14 amino acids. V was cut by 7 bases and J by 8 bases, with 17 bases left in between.

This clone was picked up a small number of times. V and J are TRBV11-2 and TRBJ2-3, with D tentatively TRBD2 (6 bases). This CDR3 region has 16 residues. The germline V gene has CDR1 SGHAT and CDR2 FQNNGV. V lost 4 bases and J lost 4, with 18 bases in between. For the CDR3, the DNA is TGTGCCAGCAGCTCCCTTGGGACTTTCACGTCAGATACGCAGTATTTT. It is translated as CASSSLGTFTSDTQYF.

The V call is TRBV16, the J call TRBJ2-5, with 8 bases that match TRBD1. The length of the CDR3 is 14 residues. J gave up 2 bases and V 6 bases, and 5 bases lay outside the gene matches. Germline assignment: CDR1 KGHSY and CDR2 FQNENV. This chain's CDR3 is CASRPRTGQETQYF. As DNA, the CDR3 is TGTGCCAGCAGACCCCGGACAGGGCAAGAGACCCAGTACTTC.

V is TRBV7-2 and J is TRBJ1-4; D uncertain. Per the germline V gene, CDR1 is SGHTA and CDR2 is FQGNSA. Trimming shortened V by 1 base and J by 10 bases, and 10 bases separated the two germline ends. The CDR3 has 13 amino acids. The CDR3 nucleotides read TGTGCCAGCAGCTTAGGATGGGAGAGAAAACTGTTTTTT. Encoded protein: CASSLGWERKLFF.

This chain uses TRBV28 with TRBJ2-7; D not certain. The germline V gene encodes CDR1 MDHEN and CDR2 SYDVKM. CDR3 size: 15 residues. V lost 5 bases and J 3 bases, leaving 17 bases between the germline ends. The CDR3 protein is CASSPPSVSFYEQYF. CDR3 in DNA: TGTGCCAGCAGTCCTCCCTCCGTCTCCTTCTACGAGCAGTACTTC.

This clone was detected a few times. The chain recombines TRBV30 with TRBJ1-4; 8 bases fit TRBD1. The CDR3 length is 14 residues. Germline V CDR1 and CDR2: GTSNPN, SVGIG (reference sequence). V gave up 5 bases and J gave up 7 bases; unmatched junction bases: 9. The CDR3 loop is CAWEPGGASEKLFF. The CDR3 bases are TGTGCCTGGGAACCAGGGGGCGCGAGTGAAAAACTGTTTTTT.

The rearrangement uses TRBV2 and TRBJ1-5, with D unclear. Between the trimmed V and J ends, which lost 6 bases and 0 bases, there was a span of 12 bases. CDR1 SNHLY and CDR2 FYNNEI come from the germline V gene. The CDR3 loop spans 15 amino acids. CDR3 residues: CASRGRRDSNQPQHF. The CDR3, as DNA: TGTGCCAGCAGAGGTAGACGGGATAGCAATCAGCCCCAGCATTTT.

The chain recombines TRBV4-1 with TRBJ1-3; D not resolved. Germline-derived CDR1 and CDR2 are MGHRA and YSYEKL. The CDR3 consists of 15 residues. Trimming took 4 bases from V and 2 from J, leaving 12 bases between them. CDR3 in amino acids: CASSPTNKPGNTIYF. The CDR3 DNA is TGCGCCAGCAGCCCCACAAACAAACCTGGAAACACCATATATTTT.

The rearrangement joins TRBV6-5 to TRBJ2-5; 8 bases fit TRBD1. CDR3 length: 14 residues. After removal of 10 bases from V and 1 base from J, the junction contained 8 bases not matched to a gene. Germline loops: CDR1 MNHEY, CDR2 SVGAGI. This CDR3 reads CATHGQGGQETQYF. As DNA, the CDR3 is TGTGCCACTCACGGACAGGGCGGCCAAGAGACCCAGTACTTC.

The CDR3 DNA follows: TGCGCCAGCAGCTTGGGTGCCGGGACAGGGGATCACGAGCAGTACTTC. It yields the protein CASSLGAGTGDHEQYF. The rearrangement joins TRBV5-1 to TRBJ2-7, with 10 bases that match TRBD1. Germline loops: CDR1 SGHRS, CDR2 YFSETQ. Trimming at V came to 0 bases and at J to 5 bases, leaving 8 bases not matched to a gene. The CDR3 length is 16 residues.

With respect to this clone: The junction differs from germline at one of its ends, possibly a read error. The gene calls are TRBV7-9 and TRBJ2-1; 9 nucleotides align to TRBD2. The CDR3 totals 14 residues. CDR1 is SEHNR and CDR2 is FQNEAQ in the germline V gene (reference sequence). The CDR3 DNA reads TGTTCCAGCAGCTTCCAGCGGGAGGAAGGTGAGCAGTTCTTC. This translates into CSSSFQREEGEQFF.

This chain links TRBV12-2 with TRBJ1-4; the table calls TRBD1, which could not be checked here. TRBV12-2 is a pseudogene. CDR3 length: 14 amino acids. The CDR3 DNA reads TGTGCAAGTCGCTTACAGGGTATTGGTGAAAAACTGTTTTTT. As protein: CASRLQGIGEKLFF.

The rearrangement joins TRBV4-1 to TRBJ2-2, with D possibly being TRBD1 (6 bases). Germline lookup yields CDR1 MGHRA and CDR2 YSYEKL. The V and J ends lost 5 bases and 0 bases respectively, with 13 bases between them. This CDR3 spans 16 amino acids. As DNA, the CDR3 is TGCGCCAGCAGCTCCGGGACACTCGCGAACACCGGGGAGCTGTTTTTT. It translates to CASSSGTLANTGELFF.

This clone was counted once. The CDR3: CASQPGTGGSGYTF. DNA of the CDR3: TGTGCCAGTCAACCGGGGACAGGGGGCTCTGGCTACACCTTC. V gene TRBV9 combines with J gene TRBJ1-2, with TRBD1 matching 12 bases. CDR3 size: 14 residues. Unmatched junction bases numbered 9, after V lost 8 bases and J lost 7 bases. Per the germline V gene, CDR1 is SGDLS and CDR2 is YYNGEE.

This clone came up once. The rearrangement joins TRBV19 to TRBJ2-3; 10 bases are shared with TRBD1. The germline V gene encodes CDR1 LNHDA and CDR2 SQIVND (reference sequence). Trimming at V came to 9 bases and at J to 4 bases, leaving 10 bases not matched to a gene. The CDR3 sequence is 15 residues long. In nucleotides, the CDR3 is TGTGCCAGGCTACCGGGACAGGGGAACGCAGATACGCAGTATTTT. It codes for CARLPGQGNADTQYF.

The J gene is TRBJ2-5, the V gene TRBV5-4, with 9 positions matching TRBD1. The germline gives CDR1 SGHNT, CDR2 YYREEE (reference sequence). The ends lost 4 bases at V and 5 bases at J; junction bases unmatched: 12. The CDR3 has 16 amino acids. The CDR3 coding sequence is TGTGCCAGCAGCACCGGGACAGGGAGAAGCTATGAGACCCAGTACTTC. Translated, it gives CASSTGTGRSYETQYF.

This clone was recorded a few times. The chain is built from TRBV13 and TRBJ2-1, with TRBD2 matching 11 bases. J was trimmed by 7 bases and V by 2 bases; bases with no gene match: 1. There are 14 residues in the CDR3. The germline CDR1 and CDR2 sequences are PRHDT and FYEKMQ (reference sequence). The CDR3 DNA reads TGTGCCAGCAGCTTATCTAGCGGGAGGAATGAGCAGTTCTTC. Amino acid sequence: CASSLSSGRNEQFF.

This clone was counted a few times. The chain joins TRBV21-1 to TRBJ1-1; the table's TRBD1 call for D was not verified on the DNA. TRBV21-1 is described as a pseudogene. There are 16 residues in the CDR3. As DNA, the CDR3 is TGTGCCAGCAGCAAAGGGGTGACAGTCCCCGGGACTGAAGCTTTCTTT. Translating gives CASSKGVTVPGTEAFF.